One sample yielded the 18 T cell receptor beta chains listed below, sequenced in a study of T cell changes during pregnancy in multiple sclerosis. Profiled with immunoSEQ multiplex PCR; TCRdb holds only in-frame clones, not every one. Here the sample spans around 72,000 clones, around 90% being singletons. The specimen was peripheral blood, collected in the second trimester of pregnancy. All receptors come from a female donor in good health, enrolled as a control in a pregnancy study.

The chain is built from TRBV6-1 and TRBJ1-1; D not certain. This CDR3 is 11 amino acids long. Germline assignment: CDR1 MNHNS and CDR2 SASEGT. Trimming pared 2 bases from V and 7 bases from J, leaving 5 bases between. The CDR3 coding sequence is TGTGCCAGCAGTGAACGAGGTGAAGCTTTCTTT. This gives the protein CASSERGEAFF.

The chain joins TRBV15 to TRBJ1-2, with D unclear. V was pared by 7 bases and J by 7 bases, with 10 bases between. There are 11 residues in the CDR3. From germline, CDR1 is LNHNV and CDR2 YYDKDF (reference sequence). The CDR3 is CATTDSGGYTF. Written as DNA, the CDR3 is TGTGCCACCACTGATTCAGGTGGCTACACCTTC. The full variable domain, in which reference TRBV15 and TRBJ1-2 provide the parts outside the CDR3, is DAMVIQNPRYQVTQFGKPVTLSCSQTLNHNVMYWYQQKSSQAPKLLFHYYDKDFNNEADTPDNFQSRRPNTSFCFLDIRSPGLGDTAMYLCATTDSGGYTFGSGTRLTVV.

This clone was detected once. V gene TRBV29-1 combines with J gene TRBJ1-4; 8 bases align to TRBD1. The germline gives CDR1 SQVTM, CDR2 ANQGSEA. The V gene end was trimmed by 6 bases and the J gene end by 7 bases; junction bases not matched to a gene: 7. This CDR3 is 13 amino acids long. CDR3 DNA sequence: TGCAGCGTGAAAGGACAGGGTAGTGAAAAACTGTTTTTT. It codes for CSVKGQGSEKLFF.

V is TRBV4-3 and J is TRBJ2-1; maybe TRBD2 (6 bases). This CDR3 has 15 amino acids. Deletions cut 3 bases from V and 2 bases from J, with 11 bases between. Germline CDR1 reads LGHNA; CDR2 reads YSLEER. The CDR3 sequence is CASSQTREPYNEQFF. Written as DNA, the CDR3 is TGCGCCAGCAGCCAGACCCGGGAGCCCTACAATGAGCAGTTCTTC.

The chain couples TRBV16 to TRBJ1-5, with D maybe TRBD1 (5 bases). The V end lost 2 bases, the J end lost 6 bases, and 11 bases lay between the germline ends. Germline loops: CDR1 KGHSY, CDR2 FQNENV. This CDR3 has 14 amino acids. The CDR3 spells CASSQGGVAQPQHF. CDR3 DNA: TGTGCCAGCAGCCAAGGAGGGGTCGCTCAGCCCCAGCATTTT.

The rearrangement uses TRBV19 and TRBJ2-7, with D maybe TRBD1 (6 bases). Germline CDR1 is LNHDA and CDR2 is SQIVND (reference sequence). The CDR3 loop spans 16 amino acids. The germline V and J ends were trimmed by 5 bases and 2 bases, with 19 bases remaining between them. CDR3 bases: TGTGCCAGTAGTCCGAGATACGACAGGATAGCCTACGAGCAGTACTTC. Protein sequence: CASSPRYDRIAYEQYF. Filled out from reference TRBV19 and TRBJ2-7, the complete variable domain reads DGGITQSPKYLFRKEGQNVTLSCEQNLNHDAMYWYRQDPGQGLRLIYYSQIVNDFQKGDIAEGYSVSREKKESFPLTVTSAQKNPTAFYLCASSPRYDRIAYEQYFGPGTRLTVT.

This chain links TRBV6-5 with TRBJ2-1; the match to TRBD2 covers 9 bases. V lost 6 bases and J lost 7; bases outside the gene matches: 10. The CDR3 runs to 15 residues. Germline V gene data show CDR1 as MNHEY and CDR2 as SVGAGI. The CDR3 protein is CASRGLTSGRNEQFF. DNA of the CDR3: TGTGCCAGCAGAGGTTTGACTAGCGGAAGAAATGAGCAGTTCTTC.

The DNA for the CDR3 is TGTGCCAGCAGCCCCTCCATGGGACAGGGTTCGTACGAGCAGTACTTC. Protein: CASSPSMGQGSYEQYF. This chain connects TRBV7-2 to TRBJ2-7; the match to TRBD1 covers 9 bases. The V gene end was trimmed by 5 bases and the J gene end by 4 bases; junction bases not matched to a gene: 12. The CDR3 is 16 residues long. Germline-derived CDR1 and CDR2 are SGHTA and FQGNSA.

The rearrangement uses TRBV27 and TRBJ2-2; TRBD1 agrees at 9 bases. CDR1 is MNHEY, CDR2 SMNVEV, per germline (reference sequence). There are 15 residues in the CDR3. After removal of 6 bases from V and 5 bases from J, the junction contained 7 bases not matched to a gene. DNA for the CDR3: TGTGCCAGCAGGGGTGGGACAGGGTGGACCGGGGAGCTGTTTTTT. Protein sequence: CASRGGTGWTGELFF.

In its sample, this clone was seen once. The CDR3 DNA is TGCAGCGTTGAAAGGCGGGGGGCCAACAATGAGCAGTTCTTC. Its translation: CSVERRGANNEQFF. V and J are TRBV29-1 and TRBJ2-1, with 8 bases matching TRBD2. The CDR3 loop spans 14 amino acids. V was clipped by 2 bases and J by 5 bases; unmatched bases: 5. Per the germline V gene, CDR1 is SQVTM and CDR2 is ANQGSEA.

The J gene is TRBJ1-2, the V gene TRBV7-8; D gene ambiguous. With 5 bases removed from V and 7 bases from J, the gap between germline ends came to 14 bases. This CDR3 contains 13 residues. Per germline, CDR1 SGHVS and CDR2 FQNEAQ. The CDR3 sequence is CASSVSAGSGYTF. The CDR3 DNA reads TGTGCCAGCAGCGTAAGCGCGGGCAGTGGCTACACCTTC.

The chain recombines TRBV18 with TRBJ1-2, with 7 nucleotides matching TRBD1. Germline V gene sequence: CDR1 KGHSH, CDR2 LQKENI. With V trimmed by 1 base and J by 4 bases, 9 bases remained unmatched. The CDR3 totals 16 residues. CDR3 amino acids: CASSPLNRDRIYGYTF. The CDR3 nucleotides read TGTGCCAGCTCACCACTTAACCGGGACAGAATCTATGGCTACACCTTC.

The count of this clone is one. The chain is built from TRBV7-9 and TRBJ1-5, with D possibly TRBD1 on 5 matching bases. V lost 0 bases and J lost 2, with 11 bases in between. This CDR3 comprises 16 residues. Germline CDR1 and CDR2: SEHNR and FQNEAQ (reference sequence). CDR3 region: CASSLAGRDGNQPQHF. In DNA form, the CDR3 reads TGTGCCAGCAGCTTAGCGGGCAGGGATGGCAATCAGCCCCAGCATTTT.

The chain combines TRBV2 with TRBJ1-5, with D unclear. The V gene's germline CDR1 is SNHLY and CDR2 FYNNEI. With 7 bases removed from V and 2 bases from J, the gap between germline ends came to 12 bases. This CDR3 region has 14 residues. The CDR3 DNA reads TGTGCCAGCACGAGGGATGGGGGCAATCAGCCCCAGCATTTT. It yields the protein CASTRDGGNQPQHF.

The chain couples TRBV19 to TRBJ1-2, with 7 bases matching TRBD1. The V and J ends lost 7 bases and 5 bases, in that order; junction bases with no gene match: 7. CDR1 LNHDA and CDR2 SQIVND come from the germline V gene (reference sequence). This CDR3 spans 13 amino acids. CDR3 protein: CASMARGLYGYTF. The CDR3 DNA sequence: TGTGCCAGTATGGCGAGGGGGCTATATGGCTACACCTTC.

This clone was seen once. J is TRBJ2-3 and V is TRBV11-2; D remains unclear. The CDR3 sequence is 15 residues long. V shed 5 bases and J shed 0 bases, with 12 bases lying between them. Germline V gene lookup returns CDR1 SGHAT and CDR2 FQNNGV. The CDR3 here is CASSPRYTSTDTQYF. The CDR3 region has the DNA TGTGCCAGCAGCCCCCGATACACCAGCACAGATACGCAGTATTTT.

CDR3 sequence reads: CSVGGGLYNEQFF. In nucleotides, the CDR3 is TGCAGCGTTGGCGGGGGGCTTTACAATGAGCAGTTCTTC. The chain links TRBV29-1 to TRBJ2-1; 8 bases fit TRBD2. V shed 4 bases, J shed 4 bases, and the junction held 3 bases outside the gene matches. Germline loops: CDR1 SQVTM, CDR2 ANQGSEA. There are 13 residues in the CDR3.

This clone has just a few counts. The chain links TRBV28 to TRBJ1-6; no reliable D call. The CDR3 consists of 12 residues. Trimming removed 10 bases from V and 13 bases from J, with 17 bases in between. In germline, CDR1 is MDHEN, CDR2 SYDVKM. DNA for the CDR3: TGTGCCACCCGTGGAGGCCCCGTCCCCCTCCACTTT. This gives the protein CATRGGPVPLHF.